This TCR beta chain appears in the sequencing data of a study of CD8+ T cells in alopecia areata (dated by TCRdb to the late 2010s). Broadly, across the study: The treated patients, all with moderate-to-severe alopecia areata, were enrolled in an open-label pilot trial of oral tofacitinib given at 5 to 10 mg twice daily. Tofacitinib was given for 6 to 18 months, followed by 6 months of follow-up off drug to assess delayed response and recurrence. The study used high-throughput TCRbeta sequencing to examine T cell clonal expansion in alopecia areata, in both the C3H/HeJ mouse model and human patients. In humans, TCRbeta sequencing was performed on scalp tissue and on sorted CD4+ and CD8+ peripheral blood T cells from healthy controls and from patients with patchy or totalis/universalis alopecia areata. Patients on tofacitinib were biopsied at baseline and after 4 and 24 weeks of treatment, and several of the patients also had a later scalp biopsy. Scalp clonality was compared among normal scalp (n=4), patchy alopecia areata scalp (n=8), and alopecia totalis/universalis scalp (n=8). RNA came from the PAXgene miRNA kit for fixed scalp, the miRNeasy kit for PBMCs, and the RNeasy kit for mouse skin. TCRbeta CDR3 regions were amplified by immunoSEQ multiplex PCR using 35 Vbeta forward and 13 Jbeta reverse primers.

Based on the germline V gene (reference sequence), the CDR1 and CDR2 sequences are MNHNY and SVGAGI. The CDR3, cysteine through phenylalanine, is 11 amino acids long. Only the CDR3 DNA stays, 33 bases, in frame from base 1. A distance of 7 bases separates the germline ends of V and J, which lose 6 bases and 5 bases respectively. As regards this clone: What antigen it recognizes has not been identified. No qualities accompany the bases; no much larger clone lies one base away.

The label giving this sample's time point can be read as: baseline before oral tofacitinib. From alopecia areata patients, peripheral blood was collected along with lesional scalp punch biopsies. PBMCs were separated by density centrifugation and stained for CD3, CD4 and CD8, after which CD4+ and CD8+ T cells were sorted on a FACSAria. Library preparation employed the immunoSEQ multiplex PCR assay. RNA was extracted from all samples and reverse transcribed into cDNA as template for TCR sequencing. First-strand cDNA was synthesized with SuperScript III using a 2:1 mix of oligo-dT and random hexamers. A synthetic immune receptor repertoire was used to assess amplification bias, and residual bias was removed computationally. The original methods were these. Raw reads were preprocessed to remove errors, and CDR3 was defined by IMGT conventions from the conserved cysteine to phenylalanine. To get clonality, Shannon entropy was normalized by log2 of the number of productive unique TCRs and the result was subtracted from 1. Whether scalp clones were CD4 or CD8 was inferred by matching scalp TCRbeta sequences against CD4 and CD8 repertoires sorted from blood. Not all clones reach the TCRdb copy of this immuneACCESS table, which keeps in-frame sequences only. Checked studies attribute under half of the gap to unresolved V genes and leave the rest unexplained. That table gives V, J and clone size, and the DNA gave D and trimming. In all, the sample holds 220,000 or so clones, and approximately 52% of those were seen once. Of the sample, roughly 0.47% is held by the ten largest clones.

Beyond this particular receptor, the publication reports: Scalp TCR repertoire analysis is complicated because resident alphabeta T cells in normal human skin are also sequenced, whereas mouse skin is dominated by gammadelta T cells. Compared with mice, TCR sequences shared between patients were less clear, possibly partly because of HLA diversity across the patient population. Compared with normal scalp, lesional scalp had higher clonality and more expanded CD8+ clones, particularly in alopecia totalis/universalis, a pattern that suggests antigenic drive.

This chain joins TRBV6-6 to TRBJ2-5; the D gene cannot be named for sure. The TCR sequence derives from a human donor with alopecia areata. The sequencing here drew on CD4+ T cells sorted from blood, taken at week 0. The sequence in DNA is TGTGCCAGCAGCTACGGGGAGACCCAGTACTTC. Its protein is CASSYGETQYF.